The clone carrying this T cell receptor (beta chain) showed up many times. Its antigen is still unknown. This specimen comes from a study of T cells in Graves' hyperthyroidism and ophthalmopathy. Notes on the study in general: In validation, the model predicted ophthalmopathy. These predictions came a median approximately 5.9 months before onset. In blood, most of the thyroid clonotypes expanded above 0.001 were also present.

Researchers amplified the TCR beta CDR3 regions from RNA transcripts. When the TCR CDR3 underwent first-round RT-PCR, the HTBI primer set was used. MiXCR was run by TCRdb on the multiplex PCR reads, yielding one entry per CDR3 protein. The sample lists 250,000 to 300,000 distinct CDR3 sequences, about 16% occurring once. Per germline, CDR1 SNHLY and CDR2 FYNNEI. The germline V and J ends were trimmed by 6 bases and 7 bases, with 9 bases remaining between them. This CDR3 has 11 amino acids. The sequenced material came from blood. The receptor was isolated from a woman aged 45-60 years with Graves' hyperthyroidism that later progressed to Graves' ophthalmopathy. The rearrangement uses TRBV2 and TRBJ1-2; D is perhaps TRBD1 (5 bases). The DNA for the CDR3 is TGTGCCAGCAGGAGAGGGACTGGCTACACCTTC. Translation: CASRRGTGYTF.